This T cell receptor (beta chain) was captured in a study of cytomegalovirus exposure and HLA in healthy donors. PCR employed 60 Vbeta and 13 Jbeta primers. Profiled with immunoSEQ multiplex PCR; TCRdb holds only in-frame clones, not every one. This sample has over 150,000 clones, with approximately 74% found just once. There are 12 residues in the CDR3. The V gene's germline CDR1 is SQVTM and CDR2 ANQGSEA. The V and J ends lost 7 bases and 6 bases respectively, with 15 bases between them. Input material: PBMCs. The chain joins TRBV29-1 to TRBJ2-5, with a tentative D call TRBD1 (5 bases). This clonotype was obtained from a man aged 25 to 40 in good health and CMV-seronegative. The CDR3 bases are TGCAGCGCTCAGGGCGGTGCGAAGACCCAGTACTTC. It is translated as CSAQGGAKTQYF.